The 20 T cell receptor beta chains in this list originate from one sample, sequenced in a study of blood T cells in healthy people across ages. The second PCR ran about 6 to 11 cycles with a sample-barcoded 5' primer and J-beta primers. TCRdb processed the 5' RACE reads anew with MiXCR; each CDR3 protein has one entry. The table records over 700,000 distinct CDR3 sequences, about 25% of them present only once. This sample was also put to use in a study of T cells of mothers and their children.

Input material: blood. Source of these receptors: a boy between 10 and 17 years old in good health.

The chain has TRBV12-3 or TRBV12-4 and TRBJ1-5; 9 bases fit TRBD1. The J segment lost 6 bases and the V segment lost 6 bases, leaving 6 bases of the junction unmatched. This CDR3 spans 14 amino acids. The CDR3 nucleotides read TGTGCCAGCAGCCCAGGGACAGGGCTTCAGCCCCAGCATTTT. Translation gives CASSPGTGLQPQHF.

This clonotype was seen a single time. This chain links TRBV12-3 or TRBV12-4 with TRBJ1-2, with TRBD1 as a possible D gene (6 bases). The V end was cut by 6 bases, the J end by 2 bases, with 13 bases between. This CDR3 is 14 amino acids long. For the CDR3, the DNA is TGTGCCAGCAGAAAAGGGGGATACAACTATGGCTACACCTTC. This sequence encodes CASRKGGYNYGYTF.

This clonotype was picked up a small number of times. The chain employs TRBV7-9 and TRBJ1-3; TRBD1 is a possible D gene (5 bases). Germline assignment: CDR1 SEHNR and CDR2 FQNEAQ (reference sequence). V lost 7 bases, J lost 0 bases, and 16 bases lay in between. This CDR3 contains 16 residues. In DNA form, the CDR3 reads TGTGCCAGCACCCCCAGGGCGGTCGACTCTGGAAACACCATATATTTT. Its translation is CASTPRAVDSGNTIYF. Together with reference TRBV7-9 and TRBJ1-3, the CDR3 gives the full variable domain: DTGVSQNPRHKITKRGQNVTFRCDPISEHNRLYWYRQTLGQGPEFLTYFQNEAQLEKSRLLSDRFSAERPKGSFSTLEIQRTEQGDSAMYLCASTPRAVDSGNTIYFGEGSWLTVV.

V is TRBV20-1 and J is TRBJ2-5; 12 bases fit TRBD2. This CDR3 comprises 17 residues. Germline CDR1 reads DFQATT; CDR2 reads SNEGSKA (reference sequence). V shed 0 bases, J shed 3 bases, and the junction held 8 bases outside the gene matches. CDR3 sequence: CSARDYASGGVEETQYF. The CDR3 DNA reads TGCAGTGCTAGAGATTACGCTAGCGGGGGGGTTGAAGAGACCCAGTACTTC.

This clonotype was observed at least ten times. The chain recombines TRBV5-1 with TRBJ1-2; 12 bases match TRBD1. Germline V CDR1 and CDR2: SGHRS, YFSETQ. J gave up 10 bases and V 4 bases, and 5 bases lay outside the gene matches. CDR3 length: 13 residues. The CDR3 DNA reads as TGCGCCAGCAGCCCGGGACAGGGGGCTGACTACACCTTC. Translation gives CASSPGQGADYTF.

This clonotype was detected only a few times. The V call is TRBV29-1, the J call TRBJ2-7; D possibly corresponds to TRBD2 (6 bases). TRBJ2-1 matches the DNA end more closely, so the J call is doubtful. CDR1 SQVTM and CDR2 ANQGSEA come from the germline V gene. The CDR3 has 12 amino acids. CDR3 sequence reads: CSAGTGVNEQFF. CDR3 bases: TGCAGTGCTGGCACGGGGGTAAATGAGCAGTTCTTC.

This rearrangement joins TRBV4-2 to TRBJ2-1; 8 bases fit TRBD1. The CDR3 consists of 15 residues. Per germline, CDR1 LGHNA and CDR2 YNFKEQ. J lost 8 bases, V lost 4 bases, and 10 bases had no gene match. CDR3 nucleotides: TGTGCCAGCAGCCTTAACCTCCAGGGGGCCGATGAGCAGTTCTTC. It yields the protein CASSLNLQGADEQFF.

The V gene is TRBV13, the J gene TRBJ2-7; D not resolved. CDR3 length equals 15 residues. V lost 0 bases and J 3 bases, leaving 12 bases between the germline ends. Looked up from germline, CDR1 is PRHDT and CDR2 is FYEKMQ (reference sequence). The CDR3 here is CASSLGAIGSYEQYF. CDR3 in DNA: TGTGCCAGCAGCTTAGGGGCAATAGGAAGCTACGAGCAGTACTTC.

This sequence joins TRBV25-1 and TRBJ2-4, with D possibly TRBD1 on 6 matching bases. V lost 3 bases to trimming and J lost 14 bases, with 11 bases between them. The CDR3 loop spans 11 amino acids. Germline lookup yields CDR1 MGHDK and CDR2 SYGVNS. CDR3 sequence (DNA): TGTGCCAGCAGTGACGCGAGACAGGAGTACTTC. This sequence encodes CASSDARQEYF. Using reference TRBV25-1 and TRBJ2-4 for the parts outside the CDR3, the full variable domain is EADIYQTPRYLVIGTGKKITLECSQTMGHDKMYWYQQDPGMELHLIHYSYGVNSTEKGDLSSESTVSRIRTEHFPLTLESARPSHTSQYLCASSDARQEYFGAGTRLSVL.

The chain employs TRBV7-9 and TRBJ2-3, with 9 bases matching TRBD2. Germline values: CDR1 SEHNR, CDR2 FQNEAQ (reference sequence). The J segment lost 1 base and the V segment lost 5 bases, leaving 4 bases of the junction unmatched. The CDR3 length is 15 residues. The CDR3 DNA sequence: TGTGCCAGCAGCACGTCTAGCGGGGGCACAGATACGCAGTATTTT. Protein sequence: CASSTSSGGTDTQYF.

This clonotype appeared a few times. This chain uses TRBV11-2 with TRBJ1-2; D not resolved. V was clipped by 0 bases and J by 6 bases, with 8 bases between them. The CDR3 has 13 residues. Per the germline V gene, CDR1 is SGHAT and CDR2 is FQNNGV. CDR3 nucleotide sequence: TGTGCCAGCAGCTTAGATGATCAGGATGGCTACACCTTC. Its protein product is CASSLDDQDGYTF. Full variable domain (rest looked up from reference TRBV11-2 and TRBJ1-2): EAGVAQSPRYKIIEKRQSVAFWCNPISGHATLYWYQQILGQGPKLLIQFQNNGVVDDSQLPKDRFSAERLKGVDSTLKIQPAKLEDSAVYLCASSLDDQDGYTFGSGTRLTVV.

This sequence joins TRBV9 and TRBJ2-7; 7 bases align to TRBD1. Germline-derived CDR1 and CDR2 are SGDLS and YYNGEE. The J segment lost 6 bases and the V segment lost 4 bases, leaving 10 bases of the junction unmatched. The CDR3 has 14 residues. The CDR3, as DNA: TGTGCCAGCAGCCCAGAAGGGACAGAAGCCGAGCAGTACTTC. It encodes CASSPEGTEAEQYF.

This chain connects TRBV29-1 to TRBJ1-1; D gene uncertain. Germline V CDR1 and CDR2: SQVTM, ANQGSEA. The CDR3 spans 13 residues. Trimming took 5 bases from V and 0 from J, leaving 10 bases between them. The DNA of the CDR3 is TGCAGCGTTACCAGTACCATGAACACTGAAGCTTTCTTT. Amino acids: CSVTSTMNTEAFF.

The rearrangement links TRBV4-2 to TRBJ1-6; D remains ambiguous. The germline V gene encodes CDR1 LGHNA and CDR2 YNFKEQ. The CDR3 is 16 amino acids. The germline V and J ends were trimmed by 3 bases and 8 bases, with 17 bases remaining between them. This chain's CDR3 is CASSHAERESYSPLHF. Here the CDR3 DNA reads TGTGCCAGCAGCCATGCCGAGCGGGAGTCCTATTCACCCCTCCACTTT.

The gene calls are TRBV20-1 and TRBJ2-5; tentatively, D is TRBD1 (6 bases). Germline CDR1 is DFQATT and CDR2 is SNEGSKA (reference sequence). The CDR3 contains 16 residues. With 2 bases removed from V and 1 base from J, the gap between germline ends came to 17 bases. The CDR3 DNA sequence: TGCAGTGCTAGAAATTTCCACAGGGATACCCAAGAGACCCAGTACTTC. Its protein is CSARNFHRDTQETQYF.

This clonotype was counted between two and nine times. The rearrangement joins TRBV29-1 to TRBJ1-1; perhaps TRBD1 as D (6 bases). The germline V gene has CDR1 SQVTM and CDR2 ANQGSEA. This CDR3 comprises 12 residues. V lost 7 bases to trimming and J lost 3 bases, with 12 bases between them. Here the CDR3 reads CSAEGGYTEAFF. CDR3 bases: TGCAGCGCCGAAGGGGGATACACTGAAGCTTTCTTT.

V and J are TRBV29-1 and TRBJ2-1; 13 positions agree with TRBD2. V lost 3 bases, J lost 0 bases, and 2 bases stayed unmatched. There are 16 residues in the CDR3. Germline CDR1 reads SQVTM; CDR2 reads ANQGSEA. CDR3 region: CSVEGLAGSSYNEQFF. In DNA, the CDR3 is TGCAGCGTTGAGGGACTAGCGGGATCCTCCTACAATGAGCAGTTCTTC.

This clonotype was observed a handful of times. V is TRBV2 and J is TRBJ1-2; 8 bases map to TRBD1. With 6 bases clipped from V and 6 bases from J, the junction kept 6 bases outside the gene matches. The length of the CDR3 is 13 residues. The germline V gene encodes CDR1 SNHLY and CDR2 FYNNEI. For the CDR3, the DNA is TGTGCCAGCAGCGGACAGGGAGCGAATGGCTACACCTTC. As protein: CASSGQGANGYTF.

The table lists this clonotype with a few counts. CDR3 loop: CATSDSNRDGYTF. DNA for the CDR3: TGTGCCACCAGTGATTCAAACAGGGATGGCTACACCTTC. The V call is TRBV24-1, the J call TRBJ1-2, with D perhaps matching TRBD1 (6 bases). The germline V gene encodes CDR1 KGHDR and CDR2 SFDVKD. This CDR3 is 13 amino acids long. Trimming removed 2 bases at V and 6 bases at J, with 9 bases between.

The rearrangement joins TRBV7-2 to TRBJ2-3; D not certain. The germline V and J ends were trimmed by 0 bases and 9 bases, with 10 bases remaining between them. The germline V gene encodes CDR1 SGHTA and CDR2 FQGNSA. This CDR3 is 13 amino acids long. CDR3 nucleotide sequence: TGTGCCAGCAGCTTAGCGGACGTAGGAACGCAGTATTTT. It translates to CASSLADVGTQYF.